The clone carrying this TCR beta chain has only one observation. Trimming at V came to 3 bases and at J to 2 bases, leaving 3 bases not matched to a gene. In germline, CDR1 is MNHEY, CDR2 SMNVEV (reference sequence). The CDR3 sequence is 15 residues long. Those who donated were healthy HIV-negative adults, with no recent acute infections or vaccinations reported. Among the donors, all were Caucasian adults who lived in Nashville, Tennessee. Negatively enriched CD4+ T cells were divided by CD45RA into naive and memory. This sample stems from a study of shared clonotypes between healthy human individuals. As for the study in general: Every donor yielded three CD4 naive, three CD4 memory, two CD8 naive and one CD8 memory plate.

Assay: immunoSEQ multiplex PCR; the TCRdb copy retains only in-frame clones and omits some. The sample records 1,100,000 or so clones, around 78% being singletons. The TCR sequence derives from a man between 18 and 29 years old in good health. Some clones in this sample may be carry-over from other donors' samples. The gene calls are TRBV27 and TRBJ2-1, with 8 nucleotides matching TRBD1. Sequencing used memory CD4+ T cells from PBMCs. The subset: CD45RA-negative fraction. In DNA form, the CDR3 reads TGTGCCAGCAGTTTCCGGGACAGGACCTACAATGAGCAGTTCTTC. This encodes CASSFRDRTYNEQFF.